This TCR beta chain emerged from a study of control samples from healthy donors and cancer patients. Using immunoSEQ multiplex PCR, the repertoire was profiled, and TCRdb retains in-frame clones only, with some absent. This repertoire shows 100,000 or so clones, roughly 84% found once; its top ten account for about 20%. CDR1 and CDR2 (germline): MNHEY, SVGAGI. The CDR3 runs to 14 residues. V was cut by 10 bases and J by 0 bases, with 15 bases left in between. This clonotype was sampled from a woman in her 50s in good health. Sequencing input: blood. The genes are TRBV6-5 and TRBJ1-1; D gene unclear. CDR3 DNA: TGTGCCATTTCGGACGGATCCATGAACACTGAAGCTTTCTTT. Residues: CAISDGSMNTEAFF.